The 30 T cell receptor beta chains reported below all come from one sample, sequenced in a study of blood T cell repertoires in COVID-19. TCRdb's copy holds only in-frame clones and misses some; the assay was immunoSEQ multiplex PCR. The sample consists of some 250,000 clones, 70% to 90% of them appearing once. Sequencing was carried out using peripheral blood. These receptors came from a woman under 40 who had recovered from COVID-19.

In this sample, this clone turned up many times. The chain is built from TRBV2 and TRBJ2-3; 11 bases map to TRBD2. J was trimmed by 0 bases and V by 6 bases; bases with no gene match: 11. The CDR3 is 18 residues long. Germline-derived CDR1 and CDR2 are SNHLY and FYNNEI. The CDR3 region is CASRLAGALGSSTDTQYF. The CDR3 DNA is TGTGCCAGCAGACTAGCGGGGGCCCTGGGTAGTAGCACAGATACGCAGTATTTT.

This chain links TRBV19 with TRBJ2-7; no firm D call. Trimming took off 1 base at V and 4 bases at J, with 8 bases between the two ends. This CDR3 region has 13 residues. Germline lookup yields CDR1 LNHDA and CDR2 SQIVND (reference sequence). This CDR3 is CASSIGEKYEQYF. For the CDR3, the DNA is TGTGCCAGTAGTATAGGCGAGAAATACGAGCAGTACTTC.

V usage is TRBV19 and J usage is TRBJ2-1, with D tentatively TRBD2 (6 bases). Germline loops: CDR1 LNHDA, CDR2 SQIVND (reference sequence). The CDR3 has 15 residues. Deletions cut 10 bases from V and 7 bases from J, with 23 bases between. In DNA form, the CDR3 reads TGTGCCACCGCCAATGACCGGACGGGGACTAATGAGCAGTTCTTC. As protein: CATANDRTGTNEQFF.

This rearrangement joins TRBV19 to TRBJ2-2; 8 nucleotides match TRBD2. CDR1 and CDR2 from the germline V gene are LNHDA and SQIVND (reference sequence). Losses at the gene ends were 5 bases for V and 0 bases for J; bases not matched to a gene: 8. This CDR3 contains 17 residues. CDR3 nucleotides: TGTGCCAGTAGTGGACGGACTAGCCCAGCGAACACCGGGGAGCTGTTTTTT. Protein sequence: CASSGRTSPANTGELFF.

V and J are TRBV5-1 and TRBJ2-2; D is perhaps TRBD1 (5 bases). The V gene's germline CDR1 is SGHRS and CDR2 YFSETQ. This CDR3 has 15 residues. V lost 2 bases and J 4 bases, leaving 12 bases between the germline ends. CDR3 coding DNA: TGCGCCAGCAGCTTAAAGGGGCTCGGCACCGGGGAGCTGTTTTTT. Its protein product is CASSLKGLGTGELFF.

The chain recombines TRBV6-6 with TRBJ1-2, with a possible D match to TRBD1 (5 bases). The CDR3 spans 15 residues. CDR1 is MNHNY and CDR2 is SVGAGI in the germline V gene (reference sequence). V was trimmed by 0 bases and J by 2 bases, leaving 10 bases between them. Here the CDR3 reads CASSYSLGANYGYTF. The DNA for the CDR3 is TGTGCCAGCAGTTACTCGCTTGGGGCAAACTATGGCTACACCTTC.

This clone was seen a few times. The CDR3 spells CASSTTLLPYNEQFF. CDR3 nucleotide sequence: TGTGCCAGCAGTACAACCCTTTTGCCCTACAATGAGCAGTTCTTC. The chain is built from TRBV27 and TRBJ2-1; D gene uncertain. This CDR3 has 15 amino acids. Germline-derived CDR1 and CDR2 are MNHEY and SMNVEV (reference sequence). V lost 5 bases and J lost 2, with 13 bases in between.

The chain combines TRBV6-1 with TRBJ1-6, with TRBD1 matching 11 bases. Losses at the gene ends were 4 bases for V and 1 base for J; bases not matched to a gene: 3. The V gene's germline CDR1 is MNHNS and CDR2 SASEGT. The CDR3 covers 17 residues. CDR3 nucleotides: TGTGCCAGCAGTGGGGGACAGGGGGAATCCTATAATTCACCCCTCCACTTT. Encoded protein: CASSGGQGESYNSPLHF.

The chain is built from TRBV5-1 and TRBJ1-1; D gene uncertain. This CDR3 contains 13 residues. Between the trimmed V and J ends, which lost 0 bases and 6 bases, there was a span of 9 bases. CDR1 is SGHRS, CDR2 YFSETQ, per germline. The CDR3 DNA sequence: TGCGCCAGCAGCTTGGAAACAGCGGCTGAAGCTTTCTTT. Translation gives CASSLETAAEAFF.

CDR3: CASSILAGASYNEQFF. The CDR3, as DNA: TGTGCCAGTAGTATACTAGCGGGGGCCTCCTACAATGAGCAGTTCTTC. The chain carries TRBV19 and TRBJ2-1, with 10 bases identical to TRBD2. V trimming: 2 bases; J trimming: 0 bases; junction bases outside the gene matches: 1. Germline CDR1 is LNHDA and CDR2 is SQIVND (reference sequence). The CDR3 spans 16 residues. Variable domain in full (rest from reference TRBV19 and TRBJ2-1): DGGITQSPKYLFRKEGQNVTLSCEQNLNHDAMYWYRQDPGQGLRLIYYSQIVNDFQKGDIAEGYSVSREKKESFPLTVTSAQKNPTAFYLCASSILAGASYNEQFFGPGTRLTVL.

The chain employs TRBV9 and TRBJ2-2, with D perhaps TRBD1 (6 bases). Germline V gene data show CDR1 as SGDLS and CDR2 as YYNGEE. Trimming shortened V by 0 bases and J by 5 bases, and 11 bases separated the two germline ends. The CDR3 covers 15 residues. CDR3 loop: CASSVAGADTGELFF. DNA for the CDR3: TGTGCCAGCAGCGTAGCAGGGGCTGATACCGGGGAGCTGTTTTTT.

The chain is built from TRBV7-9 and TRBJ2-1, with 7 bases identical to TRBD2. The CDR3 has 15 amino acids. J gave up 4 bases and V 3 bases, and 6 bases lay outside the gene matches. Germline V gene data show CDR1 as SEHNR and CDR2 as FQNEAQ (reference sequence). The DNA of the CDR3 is TGTGCCAGCAGCTTTATGGGACTACCGTACAATGAGCAGTTCTTC. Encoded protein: CASSFMGLPYNEQFF.

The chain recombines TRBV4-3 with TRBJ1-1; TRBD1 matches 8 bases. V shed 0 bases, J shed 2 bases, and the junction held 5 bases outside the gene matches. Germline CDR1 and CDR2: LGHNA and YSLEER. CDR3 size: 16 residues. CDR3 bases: TGCGCCAGCAGCCAAGACCGGACAGGGTCTAACACTGAAGCTTTCTTT. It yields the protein CASSQDRTGSNTEAFF.

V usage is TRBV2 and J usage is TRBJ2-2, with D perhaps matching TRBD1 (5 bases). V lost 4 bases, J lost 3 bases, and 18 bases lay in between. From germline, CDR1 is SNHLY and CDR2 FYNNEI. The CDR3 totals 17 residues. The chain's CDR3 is CASSAGRVDRHTGELFF. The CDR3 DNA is TGTGCCAGCAGTGCGGGCAGGGTAGACAGACACACCGGGGAGCTGTTTTTT.

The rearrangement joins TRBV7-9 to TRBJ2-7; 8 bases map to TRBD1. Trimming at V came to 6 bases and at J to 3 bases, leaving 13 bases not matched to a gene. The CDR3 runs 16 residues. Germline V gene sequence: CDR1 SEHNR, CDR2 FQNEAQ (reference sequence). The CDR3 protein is CASSPNVGTGFYEQYF. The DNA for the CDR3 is TGTGCCAGCAGTCCGAATGTTGGGACAGGATTCTACGAGCAGTACTTC.

CDR3: CASSQDSDRVYEQYF. The DNA of the CDR3 is TGCGCCAGCAGCCAAGATTCGGACAGGGTCTACGAGCAGTACTTC. This chain links TRBV4-3 with TRBJ2-7, with 8 nucleotides matching TRBD1. The germline V gene encodes CDR1 LGHNA and CDR2 YSLEER. CDR3 length equals 15 residues. The trim removed 0 bases at V and 3 bases at J, leaving 4 bases unmatched.

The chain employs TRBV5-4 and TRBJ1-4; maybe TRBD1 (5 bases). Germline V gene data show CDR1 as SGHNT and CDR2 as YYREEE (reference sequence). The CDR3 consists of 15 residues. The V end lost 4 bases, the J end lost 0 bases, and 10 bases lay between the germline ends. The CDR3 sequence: CASSPQGSTNEKLFF. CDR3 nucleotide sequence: TGTGCCAGCAGCCCGCAGGGTTCAACTAATGAAAAACTGTTTTTT.

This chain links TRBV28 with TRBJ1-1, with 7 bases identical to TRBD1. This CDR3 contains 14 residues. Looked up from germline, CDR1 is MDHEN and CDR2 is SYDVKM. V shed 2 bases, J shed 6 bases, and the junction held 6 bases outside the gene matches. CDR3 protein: CASSLTGEVAEAFF. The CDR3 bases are TGTGCCAGCAGTTTAACAGGGGAGGTTGCTGAAGCTTTCTTT.

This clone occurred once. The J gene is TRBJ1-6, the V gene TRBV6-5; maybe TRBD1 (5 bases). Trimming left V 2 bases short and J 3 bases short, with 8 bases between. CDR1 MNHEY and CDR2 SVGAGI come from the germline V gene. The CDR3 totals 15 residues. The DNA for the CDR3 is TGTGCCAGCAGTTACGGGCAGGGCTATAATTCACCCCTCCACTTT. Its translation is CASSYGQGYNSPLHF.

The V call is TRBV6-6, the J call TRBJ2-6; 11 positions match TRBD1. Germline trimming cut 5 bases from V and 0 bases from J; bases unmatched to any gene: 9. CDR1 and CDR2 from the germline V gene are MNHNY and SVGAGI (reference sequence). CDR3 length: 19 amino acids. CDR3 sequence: CASSRTGGLGFSGANVLTF. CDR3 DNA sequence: TGTGCCAGCAGTCGGACAGGGGGCCTAGGCTTCTCTGGGGCCAACGTCCTGACTTTC.

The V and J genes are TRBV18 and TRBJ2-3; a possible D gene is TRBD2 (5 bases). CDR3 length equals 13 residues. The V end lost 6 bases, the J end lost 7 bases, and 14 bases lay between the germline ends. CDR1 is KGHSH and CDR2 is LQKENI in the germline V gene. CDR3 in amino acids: CASSPIGVNTQYF. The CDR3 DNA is TGTGCCAGCTCCCCGATCGGGGTGAATACGCAGTATTTT.

CDR3 sequence: CASRGTGGVFDRGYTF. Here the CDR3 DNA reads TGTGCCAGCAGAGGGACAGGGGGCGTATTTGACAGGGGCTACACCTTC. V gene TRBV9 combines with J gene TRBJ1-2, with 12 bases identical to TRBD1. The CDR3 has 16 residues. CDR1 and CDR2 from the germline V gene are SGDLS and YYNGEE. V shed 5 bases and J 8 bases; nucleotides not matched to a gene: 13.

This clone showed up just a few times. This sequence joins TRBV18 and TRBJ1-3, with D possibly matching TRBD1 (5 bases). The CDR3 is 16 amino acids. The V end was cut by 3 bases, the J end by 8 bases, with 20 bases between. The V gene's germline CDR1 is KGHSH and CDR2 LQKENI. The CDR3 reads CASSPVSQGNLDTIYF. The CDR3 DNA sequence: TGTGCCAGCTCACCGGTTTCGCAGGGCAATTTGGACACCATATATTTT.

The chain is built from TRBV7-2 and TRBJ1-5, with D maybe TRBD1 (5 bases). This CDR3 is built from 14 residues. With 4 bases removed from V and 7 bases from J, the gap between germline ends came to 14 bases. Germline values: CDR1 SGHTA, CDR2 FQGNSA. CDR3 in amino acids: CASSSTGERQPQHF. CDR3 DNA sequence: TGTGCCAGCAGCTCCACGGGGGAGCGGCAGCCCCAGCATTTT. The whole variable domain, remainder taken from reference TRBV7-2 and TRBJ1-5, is GAGVSQSPSNKVTEKGKDVELRCDPISGHTALYWYRQSLGQGLEFLIYFQGNSAPDKSGLPSDRFSAERTGGSVSTLTIQRTQQEDSAVYLCASSSTGERQPQHFGDGTRLSIL.

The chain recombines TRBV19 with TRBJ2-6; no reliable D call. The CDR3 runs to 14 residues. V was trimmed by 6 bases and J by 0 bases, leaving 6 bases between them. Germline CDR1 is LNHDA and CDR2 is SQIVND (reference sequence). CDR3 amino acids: CASRWASGANVLTF. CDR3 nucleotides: TGTGCCAGTAGATGGGCCTCTGGGGCCAACGTCCTGACTTTC.

The CDR3 bases are TGTGCCAGCAGCTTTGCGGGCTCCTACAATGAGCAGTTCTTC. This sequence encodes CASSFAGSYNEQFF. The chain carries TRBV7-2 and TRBJ2-1; D is possibly TRBD2 (5 bases). V was shortened by 3 bases and J by 0 bases, with 6 bases between the two germline ends. Germline CDR1 reads SGHTA; CDR2 reads FQGNSA. The CDR3 has 14 residues.

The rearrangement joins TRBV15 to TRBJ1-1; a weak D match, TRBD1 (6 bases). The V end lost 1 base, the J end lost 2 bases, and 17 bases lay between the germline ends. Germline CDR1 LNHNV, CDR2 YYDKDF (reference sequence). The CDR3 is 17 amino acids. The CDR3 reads CATSRGSGDSHNTEAFF. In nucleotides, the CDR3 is TGTGCCACCAGCAGAGGTTCAGGGGATTCACATAACACTGAAGCTTTCTTT.

As DNA, the CDR3 is TGTGCCAGCAGCCACTGGGGGGACAGGGAAGAAAAACTGTTTTTT. Amino acid sequence: CASSHWGDREEKLFF. V gene TRBV3-1 (or the pseudogene TRBV3-2) combines with J gene TRBJ1-4; 9 bases line up with TRBD1. Germline loops: CDR1 LGHDT, CDR2 YNNKEL (reference sequence). V trimming: 3 bases; J trimming: 8 bases; junction bases outside the gene matches: 7. CDR3 size: 15 residues.

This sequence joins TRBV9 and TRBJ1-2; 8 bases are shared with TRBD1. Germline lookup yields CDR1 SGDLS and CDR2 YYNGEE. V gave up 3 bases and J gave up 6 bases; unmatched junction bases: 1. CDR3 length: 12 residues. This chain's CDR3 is CASSGQGNGYTF. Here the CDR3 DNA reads TGTGCCAGCAGCGGACAGGGGAATGGCTACACCTTC. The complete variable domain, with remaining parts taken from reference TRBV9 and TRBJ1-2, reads DSGVTQTPKHLITATGQRVTLRCSPRSGDLSVYWYQQSLDQGLQFLIQYYNGEERAKGNILERFSAQQFPDLHSELNLSSLELGDSALYFCASSGQGNGYTFGSGTRLTVV.

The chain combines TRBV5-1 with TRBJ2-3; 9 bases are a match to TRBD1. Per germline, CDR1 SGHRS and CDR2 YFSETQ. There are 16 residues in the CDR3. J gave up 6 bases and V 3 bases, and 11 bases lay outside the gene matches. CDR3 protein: CASSSAGQGLGDTQYF. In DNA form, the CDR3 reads TGCGCCAGCAGCTCGGCAGGACAGGGGTTGGGCGATACGCAGTATTTT.